The clone carrying this T cell receptor beta chain turned up a few times. Antigen unknown. These data are taken from a study of T cells in Graves' hyperthyroidism and ophthalmopathy. Study observations and caveats: From stable hyperthyroidism, ophthalmopathy was set apart by a 13 V-J model. It was a median approximately 7.1 months before onset that the model predicted ophthalmopathy.

Between the trimmed V and J ends, which lost 4 bases and 1 base, there was a span of 13 bases. This CDR3 has 16 amino acids. Germline V lookup: CDR1 PRHDT, CDR2 FYEKMQ (reference sequence). The authors deemed Graves' hyperthyroidism stable absent ophthalmopathy progression within 18 months. Exclusion followed for patients with uncontrolled infection, other autoimmune disease, pregnancy or lactation. There were TCR beta CDR3 regions amplified from RNA transcripts. HTBI primers drove first-round RT-PCR of the TCR CDR3. TCRdb called the multiplex PCR reads again in MiXCR, with one record for every CDR3 protein. Among some 550,000 distinct CDR3 sequences, around 20% were seen once, and the ten largest hold more than 25%.

The sequencing input was blood. The V and J genes are TRBV13 and TRBJ2-2; tentative D call: TRBD1 (6 bases). The receptor was isolated from a man between 18 and 35 years old with Graves' hyperthyroidism. The CDR3: CASSSQGSENTGELFF. The DNA for the CDR3 is TGTGCCAGCAGCTCTCAGGGGAGCGAGAACACCGGGGAGCTGTTTTTT.